This T cell receptor beta chain was captured in a study of blood T cell repertoires in COVID-19. About the study: T cells, B-cell-depleted T cells, or PBMCs provided the cDNA or gDNA that served as material.

V was clipped by 4 bases and J by 5 bases, with 14 bases between them. CDR3 length equals 15 residues. Germline CDR1 reads LGHDT; CDR2 reads YNNKEL (reference sequence). The method was immunoSEQ multiplex PCR; TCRdb's version includes in-frame clones alone and lacks a portion of them. The data show under 300,000 clones, with 75% to 90% seen just once and about an eighth held by the top ten. Sequenced sample: peripheral blood. The sequence came from a woman aged 65 to 85 with COVID-19, enrolled during active disease. This rearrangement joins TRBV3-1 (or the pseudogene TRBV3-2) to TRBJ2-2; possibly TRBD1 for D (5 bases). The CDR3: CASSLTPQGTGELFF. CDR3 DNA sequence: TGTGCCAGCAGCCTCACACCCCAGGGAACCGGGGAGCTGTTTTTT.